Given below is one T cell receptor (beta chain) in context. These data come from a study of regulatory T cells in long-lasting Graves disease. Time point given: newly diagnosed GD, antithyroid drugs for less than 3 months. The TCR library was prepared using RNA isolated from PBMCs. EDTA tubes received around 9.9 milliliters of collected peripheral blood. Investigators prepared the TCR beta libraries by applying iRepertoire HTBI primers and Arm-PCR of CDR3 regions. Each CDR3 protein gets one entry after TCRdb re-called the multiplex PCR reads with MiXCR. Of 510,000 or so distinct CDR3 sequences listed, 12% are singletons. These data also featured in a second study, about T cells in Graves' hyperthyroidism and ophthalmopathy. From that study: A lack of ophthalmopathy progression within 18 months defined stable Graves' hyperthyroidism. RT-PCR in the first round (using the HTBI primer set) targeted the TCR CDR3.

Sequences were derived from peripheral blood mononuclear cells (PBMCs), sampled at new diagnosis, from a patient treated with antithyroid drugs. The receptor was isolated from a woman aged 25 to 39 with Graves disease.

The CDR3 DNA follows: TGTGCCAGCAGCTTAGGGGGAGCTAACTCCTACGAGCAGTACTTC. This encodes CASSLGGANSYEQYF. This chain links TRBV7-2 with TRBJ2-7; D may be TRBD2 (5 bases). The V and J ends lost 1 base and 0 bases respectively, with 10 bases between them. Germline values: CDR1 SGHTA, CDR2 FQGNSA. The CDR3 contains 15 residues.